This T cell receptor beta chain was retrieved from a study of blood T cell repertoires in COVID-19. Overall study: Collection of acute and convalescent COVID-19 samples took place in the United States, Italy and Spain. The cDNA or gDNA used as material had been derived from T cells, B-cell-depleted T cells, or PBMCs.

The length of the CDR3 is 14 residues. Trimming stripped 1 base from V and 9 bases from J, with 16 bases between. CDR1 is SGHAT and CDR2 is FQNNGV in the germline V gene. This clone came up once. The authors' processing: Researchers report that nucleated cell counts were estimated from reference gene primer amplification. Some clones are missing from TCRdb's copy, which holds only in-frame ones; the method was immunoSEQ multiplex PCR. The V and J calls and clone size are taken from that table; D and trimming were inferred from the DNA. The sample lists roughly 230,000 clones; around 89% were seen once.

Sequencing used peripheral blood. The V and J genes are TRBV11-2 and TRBJ2-7; perhaps TRBD1 as D (6 bases). The clonotype originates from an older man with acute or convalescent COVID-19. Here the CDR3 DNA reads TGTGCCAGCAGCTTAGTAGGAACAGGGTCTGTGCAGTACTTC. This translates into CASSLVGTGSVQYF.